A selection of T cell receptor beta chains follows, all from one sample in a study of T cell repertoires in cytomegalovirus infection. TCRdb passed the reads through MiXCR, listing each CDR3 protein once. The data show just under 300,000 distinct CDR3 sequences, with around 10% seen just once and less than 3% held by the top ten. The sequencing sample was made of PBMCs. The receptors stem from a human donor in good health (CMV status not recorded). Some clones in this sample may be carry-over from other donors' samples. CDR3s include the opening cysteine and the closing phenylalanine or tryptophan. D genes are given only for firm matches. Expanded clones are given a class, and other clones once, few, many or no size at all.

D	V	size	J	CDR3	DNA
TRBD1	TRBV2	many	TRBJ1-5	CASTTGDQPQHF	TGTGCCAGCACGACAGGGGATCAGCCCCAGCATTTT
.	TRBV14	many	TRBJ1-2	CASSQAGTAAYGYTF	TGTGCCAGCAGCCAAGCCGGGACTGCTGCCTATGGCTACACCTTC
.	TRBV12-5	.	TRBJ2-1	CASGLFPRARDEQFF	TGTGCTAGTGGTCTCTTCCCCCGGGCGAGGGATGAGCAGTTCTTC
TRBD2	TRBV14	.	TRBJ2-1	CARTSGFSYNEQFF	TGTGCCAGGACTAGCGGTTTCTCCTACAATGAGCAGTTCTTC
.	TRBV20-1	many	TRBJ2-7	CSAPGGTYEQYF	TGCAGTGCTCCAGGGGGGACCTACGAGCAGTACTTC
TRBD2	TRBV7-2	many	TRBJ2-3	CASRRELAGFTDTQYF	TGTGCCAGCAGGCGGGAACTAGCGGGATTCACAGATACGCAGTATTTT
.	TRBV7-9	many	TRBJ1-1	CASRIGESTEAFF	TGTGCCAGCCGAATTGGGGAATCCACTGAAGCTTTCTTT
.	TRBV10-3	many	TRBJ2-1	CAISESVSSYNEQFF	TGTGCCATCAGTGAGTCAGTGAGCTCCTACAATGAGCAGTTCTTC
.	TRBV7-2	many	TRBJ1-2	CASSTEAGRGDYTF	TGTGCCAGCAGCACCGAGGCAGGACGGGGTGACTACACCTTC
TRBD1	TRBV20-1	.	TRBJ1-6	CSAHKPGQGNSPLHF	TGCAGTGCTCACAAACCGGGACAGGGGAATTCACCCCTCCACTTT
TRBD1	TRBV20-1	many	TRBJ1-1	CSENRGNTEAFF	TGCAGTGAAAACAGGGGTAACACTGAAGCTTTCTTT
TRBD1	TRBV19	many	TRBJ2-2	CASSTWDRGTGELFF	TGTGCCAGTAGTACCTGGGACAGGGGTACCGGGGAGCTGTTTTTT
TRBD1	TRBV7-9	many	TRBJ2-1	CASSSISLDRRVYNEQFF	TGTGCCAGCAGCTCCATATCGTTGGACAGGCGGGTCTACAATGAGCAGTTCTTC
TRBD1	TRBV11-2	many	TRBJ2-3	CASSLSGGYPTDTQYF	TGTGCCAGCAGCCTGTCAGGGGGCTATCCCACAGATACGCAGTATTTT
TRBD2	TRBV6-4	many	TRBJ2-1	CASTSGGPDEQFF	TGTGCCAGCACTAGCGGGGGGCCTGATGAGCAGTTCTTC
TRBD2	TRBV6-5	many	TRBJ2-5	CASSYSRGGAGETQYF	TGTGCCAGCAGTTACTCACGCGGGGGAGCCGGAGAGACCCAGTACTTC
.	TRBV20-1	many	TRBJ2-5	CSAYSSRPGTQYF	TGCAGTGCGTACAGCTCCCGCCCGGGGACCCAGTACTTC
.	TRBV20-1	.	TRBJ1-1	CSARAGGGDTEAFF	TGCAGTGCTAGAGCGGGGGGGGGGGACACTGAAGCTTTCTTT
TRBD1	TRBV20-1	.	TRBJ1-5	CSAKDRGSSNQPQHF	TGCAGTGCTAAAGACAGGGGGTCTAGCAATCAGCCCCAGCATTTT
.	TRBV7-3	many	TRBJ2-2	CASSPGRSNTGELFF	TGTGCCAGCAGCCCGGGACGGTCGAACACCGGGGAGCTGTTTTTT
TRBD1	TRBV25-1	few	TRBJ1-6	CASSGTGDSPLHF	TGTGCCAGCAGTGGAACAGGGGATTCACCCCTCCACTTT
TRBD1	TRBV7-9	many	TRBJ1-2	CASSSDLGQGVDGYTF	TGTGCCAGCAGCTCCGACCTGGGACAGGGAGTGGATGGCTACACCTTC
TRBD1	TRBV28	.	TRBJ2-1	CASSEDRVPYNEQFF	TGTGCCAGCAGTGAGGACAGGGTGCCCTACAATGAGCAGTTCTTC
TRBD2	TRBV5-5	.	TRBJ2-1	CASSLGLGTNIYNEQFF	TGTGCCAGCAGCTTGGGGTTAGGGACTAACATCTACAATGAGCAGTTCTTC
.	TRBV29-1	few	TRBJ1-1	CSVGDVRNTEAFF	TGCAGCGTTGGGGATGTCAGGAACACTGAAGCTTTCTTT
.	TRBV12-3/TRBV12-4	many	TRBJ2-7	CASSFPELANYEQYF	TGTGCCAGCAGCTTCCCCGAACTAGCAAACTACGAGCAGTACTTC
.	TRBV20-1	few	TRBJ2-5	CSARGSGGETQYF	TGCAGTGCTAGAGGGTCTGGGGGGGAGACCCAGTACTTC
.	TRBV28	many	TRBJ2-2	CASSLFGDTGELFF	TGTGCCAGCAGTTTATTTGGGGACACCGGGGAGCTGTTTTTT
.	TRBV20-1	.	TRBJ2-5	CSAESWGRETQYF	TGCAGTGCTGAGAGTTGGGGGAGAGAGACCCAGTACTTC